The rows below give T cell receptor beta chains drawn from one sample of a study of blood T cells in healthy people across ages. TCRdb independently ran MiXCR on the 5' RACE reads; one entry per CDR3 protein. The sample holds about 780,000 distinct CDR3 sequences, about 46% seen once. Sequences were obtained from blood. All receptors derive from an older man in good health. The CDR3 runs from the conserved cysteine through the conserved F or W. Each record gives: J gene, V gene, D gene, clone size, CDR3 protein, CDR3 DNA. The D gene is left open where the match is weak. Rows give clone size only sometimes, using once, few, many, or a class for an expanded clone.

TRBJ2-5 | TRBV6-6 | TRBD1 | few | CASSYAFPGQGGGQYF | TGTGCCAGCAGTTACGCCTTCCCCGGACAGGGGGGCGGCCAGTACTTC
TRBJ1-2 | TRBV29-1 | TRBD1 | . | CSVERTGADYGYTF | TGCAGCGTTGAACGGACAGGGGCCGACTATGGCTACACCTTC
TRBJ2-3 | TRBV5-1 | TRBD2 | many | CASSAGTSATRGQYF | TGCGCCAGCAGCGCCGGGACTAGCGCGACAAGGGGGCAGTATTTT
TRBJ2-7 | TRBV28 | . | few | CASSLDDYGQYF | TGTGCCAGCAGTTTGGATGACTACGGGCAGTACTTC
TRBJ2-2 | TRBV20-1 | . | few | CSARAPTNTGELFF | TGCAGTGCCAGGGCGCCAACGAACACCGGGGAGCTGTTTTTT
TRBJ2-1 | TRBV5-1 | TRBD2 | . | CASSPRAGGTNNEQFF | TGCGCCAGCAGTCCGAGAGCGGGAGGTACCAACAATGAGCAGTTCTTC
TRBJ2-5 | TRBV7-2 | . | . | CASGLLSAEGETQYF | TGTGCCAGTGGGCTTCTGTCCGCCGAAGGAGAGACCCAGTACTTC
TRBJ1-5 | TRBV12-3/TRBV12-4 | . | . | CASSLQVTQPQHF | TGTGCCAGCAGTTTACAGGTTACCCAGCCCCAGCATTTT
TRBJ1-1 | TRBV9 | . | . | CASSAEVTGEAFF | TGTGCCAGCAGCGCGGAGGTGACAGGTGAAGCTTTCTTT
TRBJ2-5 | TRBV9 | . | . | CASSPWTDPQETQYF | TGTGCCAGCAGCCCTTGGACAGACCCCCAAGAGACCCAGTACTTC
TRBJ2-4 | TRBV18 | . | few | CASSPSGLAKNIQYF | TGTGCCAGCTCACCGTCGGGACTAGCCAAAAACATTCAGTACTTC
TRBJ2-1 | TRBV11-2 | . | . | CASTSEGGEQFF | TGTGCCAGCACCTCGGAGGGGGGTGAGCAGTTCTTC
TRBJ2-3 | TRBV15 | . | few | CATSRADPEGTDTQYF | TGTGCCACCAGCAGGGCGGACCCCGAGGGTACAGATACGCAGTATTTT
TRBJ2-1 | TRBV3-1 | . | few | CASSQASGNEQFF | TGTGCCAGCAGCCAAGCAAGTGGCAATGAGCAGTTCTTC
TRBJ2-7 | TRBV29-1 | . | . | CSATPSSSYEQYF | TGCAGCGCCACGCCGTCGAGCTCCTACGAGCAGTACTTC
TRBJ1-2 | TRBV4-1 | . | . | CASSQDTAVNYGYTF | TGCGCCAGCAGCCAAGATACTGCGGTCAACTATGGCTACACCTTC
TRBJ2-1 | TRBV9 | TRBD1 | many | CASSVEGGQGAGSSYNEQFF | TGTGCCAGCAGCGTGGAAGGGGGACAGGGGGCCGGGAGCTCCTACAATGAGCAGTTCTTC
TRBJ2-4 | TRBV28 | . | . | CASNSGLAKNIQYF | TGTGCCAGCAACTCGGGGCTAGCCAAAAACATTCAGTACTTC
TRBJ2-1 | TRBV20-1 | . | few | CSTRGGRAYNEQFF | TGCAGTACCAGGGGGGGGAGGGCCTACAATGAGCAGTTCTTC
TRBJ1-2 | TRBV12-3/TRBV12-4 | TRBD1 | . | CASSNTGGVPYGYTF | TGTGCCAGCAGTAACACAGGGGGCGTTCCCTATGGCTACACCTTC
TRBJ2-5 | TRBV5-1 | . | few | CASSLDSTSETQYF | TGCGCCAGCAGCTTGGATTCAACCTCTGAGACCCAGTACTTC
TRBJ2-3 | TRBV6-1 | . | . | CAGSVSPYSTDTQYF | TGTGCCGGCAGTGTGTCACCATATAGCACAGATACGCAGTATTTT
TRBJ1-5 | TRBV9 | . | . | CAGSPPAWGNQPQHF | TGTGCCGGCAGCCCACCGGCATGGGGGAATCAGCCCCAGCATTTT
TRBJ2-3 | TRBV10-1 | TRBD2 | few | CASSTSGSIGDTQYF | TGCGCCAGCAGTACTAGCGGGAGTATCGGGGATACGCAGTATTTT
TRBJ1-2 | TRBV14 | TRBD1 | few | CASSPDRGLANYGYTF | TGTGCCAGCAGTCCCGACAGGGGCTTAGCTAACTATGGCTACACCTTC
TRBJ1-2 | TRBV27 | . | . | CASRPASNYGYTF | TGTGCCAGCAGACCAGCGTCTAACTATGGCTACACCTTC
TRBJ2-4 | TRBV20-1 | . | . | CSGSGFRPRGGIQYF | TGCAGTGGATCAGGTTTTCGCCCCCGAGGTGGCATTCAGTACTTC
TRBJ1-4 | TRBV20-1 | TRBD1 | . | CSAQNRGSANEKLFF | TGCAGTGCGCAGAACAGGGGCTCGGCTAATGAAAAACTGTTTTTT
TRBJ2-5 | TRBV4-3 | TRBD1 | . | CASSQGQGLDETQYF | TGCGCCAGCAGCCAGGGACAGGGCCTAGACGAGACCCAGTACTTC
TRBJ2-3 | TRBV11-2 | . | few | CASSVPRNTDTQYF | TGTGCCAGCAGTGTCCCGAGAAACACAGATACGCAGTATTTT
TRBJ2-7 | TRBV29-1 | . | . | CSTREGSDEQYF | TGCAGCACCCGGGAAGGGAGCGACGAGCAGTACTTC
TRBJ1-2 | TRBV9 | TRBD1 | . | CASSPRTGGVDYGYTF | TGTGCCAGCAGCCCCCGGACAGGGGGGGTGGACTATGGCTACACCTTC
TRBJ1-2 | TRBV28 | TRBD1 | . | CASKTGVEGYTF | TGTGCCAGCAAGACAGGGGTAGAGGGCTACACCTTC
TRBJ1-4 | TRBV10-3 | TRBD1 | many | CAIRKDRTNEKLFF | TGTGCCATCAGAAAGGACAGGACTAATGAAAAACTGTTTTTT
TRBJ2-1 | TRBV20-1 | TRBD2 | few | CSARNQAGGRSEQFF | TGCAGTGCTAGGAATCAGGCGGGAGGGCGGAGTGAGCAGTTCTTC
TRBJ2-7 | TRBV12-3/TRBV12-4 | . | few | CASSVRRNYEQYF | TGTGCCAGCAGTGTCCGACGGAACTACGAGCAGTACTTC
TRBJ2-5 | TRBV5-1 | TRBD2 | . | CASSLAGLAGGETQYF | TGCGCCAGCAGCTTGGCGGGACTAGCGGGAGGAGAGACCCAGTACTTC
TRBJ2-1 | TRBV29-1 | . | few | CSVMRAIPEQFF | TGCAGCGTTATGAGGGCGATCCCTGAGCAGTTCTTC
TRBJ2-1 | TRBV7-2 | . | few | CASSAETGEEYNEQFF | TGTGCCAGCAGCGCAGAAACGGGGGAAGAATACAATGAGCAGTTCTTC
TRBJ2-5 | TRBV4-1 | . | . | CASSQVRGSTGETQYF | TGCGCCAGCAGCCAAGTTAGGGGCAGCACAGGGGAGACCCAGTACTTC
TRBJ2-1 | TRBV11-2 | . | . | CASSLDLCEQFF | TGTGCCAGCAGCTTAGATTTGTGTGAGCAGTTCTTC
TRBJ2-3 | TRBV12-5 | . | few | CASGQDAGADTQYF | TGTGCTAGTGGCCAAGACGCAGGGGCAGATACGCAGTATTTT
TRBJ2-7 | TRBV12-3/TRBV12-4 | . | . | CASTLTGEQYF | TGTGCCAGCACCCTGACGGGCGAGCAGTACTTC
TRBJ2-1 | TRBV7-2 | TRBD2 | few | CASTAGGNYNEQFF | TGTGCCAGCACAGCGGGAGGCAACTACAATGAGCAGTTCTTC